Below, one T cell receptor beta chain is given with its context. Its antigen is not identified. These data originate in a study of shared clonotypes between healthy human individuals. Study observations and caveats: The study sampled only blood, and tissue repertoires likely differ.

Genomic DNA belonging to each subset was distributed in equal measure over several immunoSEQ plates. The data were produced by immunoSEQ multiplex PCR, yet TCRdb's version contains in-frame clones alone and is incomplete. This sample has a few million clones, with about 90% found just once. V lost 4 bases, J lost 2 bases, and 14 bases lay in between. Germline V gene sequence: CDR1 MNHEY, CDR2 SVGAGI. This CDR3 is 16 amino acids long. This sequence was found in a young man in good health. Some clones in this sample may be carry-over from other donors' samples. The rearrangement joins TRBV6-5 to TRBJ1-4; the D is unclear. The specimen was naive CD4+ T cells from PBMCs. As to subset: CD45RA+ positively selected. CDR3 nucleotide sequence: TGTGCCAGCAGTTCCGCGATATCGGGCACTAATGAAAAACTGTTTTTT. It yields the protein CASSSAISGTNEKLFF.